The 18 T cell receptor beta chains listed next were all sequenced from one sample in a study of blood T cell repertoires in COVID-19 (dated by TCRdb to about 2020). Library prep was done by the immunoSEQ multiplex PCR assay. Held by TCRdb, this immuneACCESS table contains in-frame sequences only and omits some clones. Under half of the omission traces to an unresolved V gene where checked; the cause of the rest is unknown. The sample yields about 190,000 clones; 82% were counted once. About 5.5% of the sample comes from the top ten. Specimen: peripheral blood. Every receptor here comes from a woman in her twenties or thirties with acute or convalescent COVID-19.

This clone is a singleton in its sample. This chain links TRBV20-1 with TRBJ1-2; 8 bases are a match to TRBD1. The V and J ends lost 6 bases and 8 bases, in that order; junction bases with no gene match: 5. The CDR3 is 11 amino acids. In germline, CDR1 is DFQATT, CDR2 SNEGSKA (reference sequence). The CDR3 DNA reads as TGCAGTGCCCAGGGGGCGGAGGGCTACACCTTC. Its translation is CSAQGAEGYTF.

This chain connects TRBV9 to TRBJ1-2, with D tentatively TRBD1 (6 bases). CDR1 is SGDLS, CDR2 YYNGEE, per germline. The V end lost 0 bases, the J end lost 8 bases, and 14 bases lay between the germline ends. The CDR3 is 14 amino acids. CDR3 nucleotides: TGTGCCAGCAGCGTAGACAGGGCCTGGGGGGGCTACACCTTC. Amino acids: CASSVDRAWGGYTF.

V is TRBV5-6 and J is TRBJ1-5, with D possibly TRBD1 on 5 matching bases. The CDR3 is made up of 14 amino acids. V shed 4 bases and J shed 2 bases, with 10 bases lying between them. Germline loops: CDR1 SGHDT, CDR2 YYEEEE. Here the CDR3 DNA reads TGTGCCAGCAGCCCAGGGCCAGGCAATCAGCCCCAGCATTTT. This translates into CASSPGPGNQPQHF.

The V call is TRBV5-4, the J call TRBJ2-2, with a tentative D call TRBD2 (6 bases). The CDR3 covers 16 residues. Germline CDR1 and CDR2: SGHNT and YYREEE (reference sequence). Between the trimmed V and J ends, which lost 2 bases and 5 bases, there was a span of 16 bases. CDR3 sequence reads: CASSFQRATGTGELFF. The CDR3 nucleotides read TGTGCCAGCAGCTTCCAGCGGGCAACGGGGACCGGGGAGCTGTTTTTT.

V and J are TRBV7-2 and TRBJ1-4; D unclear. V was clipped by 5 bases and J by 8 bases, with 18 bases between them. Looked up from germline, CDR1 is SGHTA and CDR2 is FQGNSA. The CDR3 length is 15 residues. The CDR3, as DNA: TGTGCCAGCAGCCTTACGCCGAGGGTCGGCGAAAAACTGTTTTTT. Translated, it gives CASSLTPRVGEKLFF. The full variable domain, in which reference TRBV7-2 and TRBJ1-4 provide the parts outside the CDR3, is GAGVSQSPSNKVTEKGKDVELRCDPISGHTALYWYRQSLGQGLEFLIYFQGNSAPDKSGLPSDRFSAERTGGSVSTLTIQRTQQEDSAVYLCASSLTPRVGEKLFFGSGTQLSVL.

The J gene is TRBJ2-3, the V gene TRBV5-4; TRBD2 aligns across 10 bases. Unmatched junction bases numbered 11, after V lost 4 bases and J lost 6 bases. Germline V gene data show CDR1 as SGHNT and CDR2 as YYREEE (reference sequence). The CDR3 has 16 amino acids. This CDR3 reads CASSQAASGRWDTQYF. CDR3 nucleotides: TGTGCCAGCAGCCAAGCAGCTAGCGGGAGATGGGATACGCAGTATTTT.

This chain connects TRBV5-1 to TRBJ2-1, with TRBD2 matching 11 bases. CDR3 size: 17 residues. J was trimmed by 4 bases and V by 0 bases; bases with no gene match: 6. Looked up from germline, CDR1 is SGHRS and CDR2 is YFSETQ. The CDR3 is CASSLGPSGRLYNEQFF. CDR3 bases: TGCGCCAGCAGCTTGGGCCCTAGCGGGAGGCTATACAATGAGCAGTTCTTC.

The rearrangement links TRBV27 to TRBJ1-1, with 11 bases identical to TRBD1. CDR3 length equals 14 residues. From germline, CDR1 is MNHEY and CDR2 SMNVEV (reference sequence). Trimming removed 4 bases from V and 4 bases from J; junction bases left unmatched: 2. The CDR3 DNA is TGTGCCAGCAGTTGGGGGACAGGGGGCACTGAAGCTTTCTTT. Translated, it gives CASSWGTGGTEAFF.

The chain combines TRBV28 with TRBJ1-2, with TRBD1 identical over 7 bases. Germline V gene data show CDR1 as MDHEN and CDR2 as SYDVKM. Trimming cost V 5 bases and J 4 bases; bases outside gene matches: 7. The CDR3 runs 14 residues. The CDR3 loop reads CASSQTGVSYGYTF. In DNA, the CDR3 is TGTGCCAGCAGTCAAACAGGGGTTAGCTATGGCTACACCTTC.

The chain is built from TRBV15 and TRBJ1-2; TRBD1 agrees at 10 bases. Germline CDR1 LNHNV, CDR2 YYDKDF (reference sequence). Losses at the gene ends were 3 bases for V and 4 bases for J; bases not matched to a gene: 5. The CDR3 consists of 15 residues. DNA of the CDR3: TGTGCCACCAGCAGCCCCGGGACAGGGGCCTATGGCTACACCTTC. Its protein product is CATSSPGTGAYGYTF.

The chain has TRBV10-2 and TRBJ1-3, with D tentatively TRBD1 (5 bases). V was shortened by 2 bases and J by 0 bases, with 14 bases between the two germline ends. CDR3 length equals 17 residues. CDR1 is WSHSY and CDR2 is SAAADI in the germline V gene. CDR3 sequence: CASSEPLPDSSGNTIYF. In nucleotides, the CDR3 is TGCGCCAGCAGTGAGCCTTTACCCGACAGCTCTGGAAACACCATATATTTT.

The V call is TRBV3-1 (or the pseudogene TRBV3-2), the J call TRBJ1-2, with D possibly being TRBD1 (5 bases). The CDR3 length is 15 residues. Germline V CDR1 and CDR2: LGHDT, YNNKEL (reference sequence). The V gene lost 1 base and the J gene lost 5 bases, with 14 bases spanning the gap. Here the CDR3 DNA reads TGTGCCAGCAGCCAAGTCGGTTCGGCAGGGTATGGCTACACCTTC. Translating gives CASSQVGSAGYGYTF.

V usage is TRBV11-2 and J usage is TRBJ1-4; a weak D match, TRBD1 (5 bases). Deletions cut 5 bases from V and 10 bases from J, with 11 bases between. The CDR3 covers 12 residues. Germline V gives CDR1 SGHAT, CDR2 FQNNGV. The CDR3 here is CASSQGGRKLFF. The CDR3 bases are TGTGCCAGCAGCCAGGGTGGTAGAAAACTGTTTTTT.

This clone is a singleton in its sample. The genes are TRBV18 and TRBJ2-5; 7 nucleotides agree with TRBD2. Germline assignment: CDR1 KGHSH and CDR2 LQKENI. This CDR3 has 13 amino acids. Trimming at V came to 2 bases and at J to 4 bases, leaving 1 base not matched to a gene. Here the CDR3 reads CASSPGEGETQYF. The CDR3 DNA reads TGTGCCAGCTCACCAGGGGAGGGAGAGACCCAGTACTTC.

This clone has a single count. The chain is built from TRBV28 and TRBJ1-2; D perhaps matches TRBD1 (5 bases). The CDR3 length is 13 residues. V was trimmed by 5 bases and J by 5 bases, leaving 12 bases between them. The germline gives CDR1 MDHEN, CDR2 SYDVKM. CDR3 residues: CASSDPGLYGYTF. For the CDR3, the DNA is TGTGCCAGCAGTGATCCAGGGTTATATGGCTACACCTTC.

The J gene is TRBJ2-5, the V gene TRBV5-6; 7 bases match TRBD2. In germline, CDR1 is SGHDT, CDR2 YYEEEE. V shed 4 bases, J shed 1 base, and the junction held 10 bases outside the gene matches. The CDR3 is made up of 16 amino acids. In DNA, the CDR3 is TGTGCCAGCAGCCTTGTGAGTAGCGGGTTCCAAGAGACCCAGTACTTC. Translation gives CASSLVSSGFQETQYF.

The J gene is TRBJ1-6, the V gene TRBV5-1; D is undetermined. Germline V gives CDR1 SGHRS, CDR2 YFSETQ. The CDR3 has 17 residues. V was pared by 4 bases and J by 0 bases, with 14 bases between. DNA for the CDR3: TGCGCCAGCAGCGATTGGACGGGGAGCTCCTATAATTCACCCCTCCACTTT. It translates to CASSDWTGSSYNSPLHF.

This rearrangement joins TRBV6-5 to TRBJ2-2; D ambiguous. V was cut by 1 base and J by 2 bases, with 2 bases left in between. Germline lookup yields CDR1 MNHEY and CDR2 SVGAGI. The CDR3 sequence is 13 residues long. CDR3 amino acids: CASSYLNTGELFF. DNA of the CDR3: TGTGCCAGCAGTTACTTAAACACCGGGGAGCTGTTTTTT.